This entry is about one T cell receptor beta chain. Original analysis: For nucleated cells, counts were estimated from reference gene primer amplification. Assay used: immunoSEQ multiplex PCR; TCRdb lists only in-frame clones, some missing. That table is the source of V, J and clone size, and D and trimming were worked out from the DNA. The top ten hold approximately 6% of the sample, which has roughly 150,000 clones, around 80% seen once. The data were taken from a study of blood T cell repertoires in COVID-19. Across the study: Sources were T cells, B-cell-depleted T cells, or PBMCs; the material itself was cDNA or gDNA.

Clinical histories supplied by participants themselves formed the basis of cohort assignment. The sample comprised PBMCs or T cells enriched from blood (not recorded which). The TCR originated in a man aged 35-49 years who had recovered from COVID-19.

CDR3 amino acids: CASSPGGSGNTIYF. Written as DNA, the CDR3 is TGTGCCAGCAGTCCAGGTGGTTCTGGAAACACCATATATTTT. The chain couples TRBV13 to TRBJ1-3; D ambiguous. V gave up 6 bases and J gave up 1 base, with 10 bases separating them. This CDR3 comprises 14 residues. CDR1 is PRHDT, CDR2 FYEKMQ, per germline (reference sequence).